These 5 T cell receptor beta chains were sequenced from one sample in a study of T cell repertoires in ileal Crohn's disease. This sample's time point: neoterminal ileum biopsy at postoperative endoscopy, about 6 months after surgery. Profiling relied on immunoSEQ multiplex PCR, and the TCRdb table lists in-frame clones only, not all of them. Among about 16,000 clones listed, 60% to 75% were seen once. Specimen: ileal tissue. The receptor set was obtained from an adult with Crohn's disease.

V usage is TRBV5-6 and J usage is TRBJ1-4; TRBD1 is a possible D gene (6 bases). This CDR3 spans 14 amino acids. Trimming pared 0 bases from V and 8 bases from J, leaving 11 bases between. The V gene's germline CDR1 is SGHDT and CDR2 YYEEEE. CDR3 DNA: TGTGCCAGCAGCTTGGTGCAGGGACAAGAAAAACTGTTTTTT. It codes for CASSLVQGQEKLFF.

The chain carries TRBV29-1 and TRBJ2-1; TRBD1 matches at 8 bases. This CDR3 has 16 residues. The germline gives CDR1 SQVTM, CDR2 ANQGSEA. V was clipped by 1 base and J by 9 bases; unmatched bases: 14. CDR3 coding DNA: TGCAGCGTTGAAGGGCCCGGGACAGGCAAAAATGCTGAGCAGTTCTTC. This sequence encodes CSVEGPGTGKNAEQFF.

This clone appeared once. V is TRBV6-1 and J is TRBJ2-7, with 9 bases identical to TRBD1. The junction had 7 bases not matched to a gene; V was cut back by 4 bases and J by 3 bases. The CDR3 extends over 15 amino acids. Germline CDR1 is MNHNS and CDR2 is SASEGT. This chain's CDR3 is CASSGGTGPDYEQYF. The CDR3, as DNA: TGTGCCAGCAGTGGGGGGACAGGGCCGGACTACGAGCAGTACTTC.

V is TRBV2 and J is TRBJ1-1, with 7 bases fitting TRBD1. The J segment lost 0 bases and the V segment lost 6 bases, leaving 4 bases of the junction unmatched. The germline V gene has CDR1 SNHLY and CDR2 FYNNEI. The CDR3 contains 14 residues. CDR3 nucleotides: TGTGCCAGCAGACCCGGGACAGTGAACACTGAAGCTTTCTTT. Translation gives CASRPGTVNTEAFF. Looking up the rest from reference TRBV2 and TRBJ1-1 gives the full variable domain: EPEVTQTPSHQVTQMGQEVILRCVPISNHLYFYWYRQILGQKVEFLVSFYNNEISEKSEIFDDQFSVERPDGSNFTLKIRSTKLEDSAMYFCASRPGTVNTEAFFGQGTRLTVV.

This clone has just a few counts. The V gene is TRBV29-1, the J gene TRBJ1-4; 11 bases agree with TRBD1. From germline, CDR1 is SQVTM and CDR2 ANQGSEA. V was clipped by 0 bases and J by 8 bases; unmatched bases: 5. CDR3 length: 15 amino acids. CDR3 residues: CSVEDKGTGGEKLFF. The CDR3 DNA reads as TGCAGCGTTGAAGACAAAGGGACAGGGGGAGAAAAACTGTTTTTT.